Listed below are T cell receptor beta chains from one sample, sequenced in a study of cytomegalovirus exposure and HLA in healthy donors. TCRdb's table, derived via immunoSEQ multiplex PCR, lists solely in-frame clones and lacks some. Of about 200,000 clones in the sample, roughly 80% were seen once. The sequenced sample was PBMCs. The receptors come from a man younger than 45 in good health and CMV-seronegative. Both conserved end residues are part of each CDR3. The D gene is left open where the match is weak. Part of the rows lack a size; the others show once, few, many or a class for expanded clones.

CDR3 protein	CDR3 DNA	V gene	J gene	D gene	clone size
CASSLYRGLNTEAFF	TGTGCCAGCAGTTTATACAGGGGTCTGAACACTGAAGCTTTCTTT	TRBV28	TRBJ1-1	TRBD1	NA
CASSFGGGLGNTQYF	TGTGCCAGCAGCTTCGGGGGGGGGCTGGGAAATACGCAGTATTTT	TRBV5-4	TRBJ2-3	TRBD2	NA
CASSLGRPGNTEAFF	TGCGCCAGCAGCTTGGGGAGGCCGGGAAATACTGAAGCTTTCTTT	TRBV5-1	TRBJ1-1	NA	NA
CAIRGGQTGMDWHGYTF	TGTGCCATCAGGGGGGGACAGACAGGGATGGATTGGCATGGCTACACCTTC	TRBV10-3	TRBJ1-2	TRBD1	NA
CASSFARVNQPQHF	TGTGCCAGCAGTTTCGCCAGGGTCAATCAGCCCCAGCATTTT	TRBV27	TRBJ1-5	NA	NA
CASRGQGGQPQHF	TGTGCCAGCAGGGGACAGGGAGGTCAGCCCCAGCATTTT	TRBV6-5	TRBJ1-5	TRBD1	NA
CASSPPGDQETQYF	TGTGCCAGCAGCCCGCCGGGGGACCAAGAGACCCAGTACTTC	TRBV7-9	TRBJ2-5	NA	NA
CASSESGRVGGYTF	TGTGCCAGCAGTGAATCCGGCAGGGTGGGTGGCTACACCTTC	TRBV25-1	TRBJ1-2	NA	NA
CASSLEAVQIEQYF	TGCGCCAGCAGCTTGGAGGCGGTCCAGATCGAGCAGTACTTC	TRBV5-1	TRBJ2-7	NA	NA
CASSSSKGSSYNEQFF	TGTGCCAGCAGTTCTTCAAAGGGGTCATCCTACAATGAGCAGTTCTTC	TRBV5-4	TRBJ2-1	NA	few
CASSLNGYNEELFF	TGTGCCAGCAGTCTCAACGGGTATAATGAGGAACTGTTTTTT	TRBV7-9	TRBJ1-4	NA	NA
CASSPRLAGAYNEQFF	TGTGCCAGCAGCCCCCGACTAGCGGGAGCCTACAATGAGCAGTTCTTC	TRBV9	TRBJ2-1	TRBD2	NA
CASIPMLGSGYGYTF	TGTGCCAGCATCCCAATGTTGGGCAGCGGGTATGGCTACACCTTC	TRBV6-5	TRBJ1-2	NA	NA
CASSIRDRGGGNQPQHF	TGTGCCAGTAGTATACGGGACAGGGGAGGTGGCAATCAGCCCCAGCATTTT	TRBV19	TRBJ1-5	TRBD1	NA
CASSSSAGRTGELFF	TGTGCCAGCAGTTCGTCGGCAGGGCGGACCGGGGAGCTGTTTTTT	TRBV27	TRBJ2-2	NA	NA
CSAVSGGGTDTQYF	TGCAGCGCTGTAAGCGGGGGGGGCACAGATACGCAGTATTTT	TRBV29-1	TRBJ2-3	TRBD2	NA
CASSASGGPAEQYF	TGCGCCAGCAGCGCTAGCGGGGGGCCAGCCGAGCAGTACTTC	TRBV5-1	TRBJ2-7	TRBD2	NA
CASSGIIGSARGDTQYF	TGTGCCAGCTCGGGGATCATCGGGTCCGCCCGGGGAGATACGCAGTATTTT	TRBV18	TRBJ2-3	NA	NA
CASSRGGDKSNIQYF	TGTGCCAGTAGCCGAGGTGGGGACAAGTCAAACATTCAGTACTTC	TRBV19	TRBJ2-4	NA	few
CASSLLLSDTEAFF	TGCGCCAGCAGCTTGCTTCTATCGGACACTGAAGCTTTCTTT	TRBV5-1	TRBJ1-1	NA	NA
CASSRGGNEQFF	TGTGCCAGCAGCAGAGGGGGCAATGAGCAGTTCTTC	TRBV27	TRBJ2-1	NA	NA
CASSRDRGNEKLFF	TGTGCCAGCAGTCGGGACAGGGGTAATGAAAAACTGTTTTTT	TRBV6-5	TRBJ1-4	TRBD1	NA
CASSGHSGNTIYF	TGTGCCAGCAGCGGTCACTCTGGAAACACCATATATTTT	TRBV6-6	TRBJ1-3	NA	NA
CASSLFGTGSNYGYTF	TGTGCCAGCAGTTTATTTGGGACAGGGTCTAACTATGGCTACACCTTC	TRBV28	TRBJ1-2	TRBD1	once
CASSLNYPLRTLRGGDSSYEQYF	TGCGCCAGCAGCTTAAATTACCCCCTCCGGACGTTAAGAGGGGGTGACAGCTCCTACGAGCAGTACTTC	TRBV5-1	TRBJ2-7	NA	NA
CASRPTSRFTDTQYF	TGTGCCAGCAGGCCCACTAGCCGGTTCACAGATACGCAGTATTTT	TRBV6-6	TRBJ2-3	NA	once
CASSSGDEQYF	TGTGCCAGCAGTTCCGGGGACGAGCAGTACTTC	TRBV6-6	TRBJ2-7	NA	NA
CASSFITDEQFF	TGCGCCAGCAGCTTTATTACGGATGAGCAGTTCTTC	TRBV4-1	TRBJ2-1	NA	NA
CASSIPRRQGTRHTEAFF	TGTGCCAGTAGTATCCCCCGCCGACAGGGCACCAGGCACACTGAAGCTTTCTTT	TRBV19	TRBJ1-1	TRBD1	NA
CASSEVAGCPSSNQPQHF	TGCGCCAGCAGTGAAGTTGCAGGGTGCCCGTCTAGCAATCAGCCCCAGCATTTT	TRBV10-1	TRBJ1-5	NA	NA
CASSPGRGGDTQYF	TGTGCCAGCAGCCCCGGTAGAGGCGGAGATACGCAGTATTTT	TRBV4-2	TRBJ2-3	NA	NA
CASSQPGGHKQYF	TGCGCCAGCAGCCAGCCAGGGGGACATAAGCAGTACTTC	TRBV4-1	TRBJ2-7	TRBD1	few
CASSQEDGPAGEKLFF	TGCGCCAGCAGCCAAGAGGACGGCCCGGCGGGCGAAAAACTGTTTTTT	TRBV4-1	TRBJ1-4	NA	NA
CASSQGGTGFTDTQYF	TGCGCCAGCAGCCAGGGGGGGACGGGCTTCACAGATACGCAGTATTTT	TRBV4-3	TRBJ2-3	TRBD2	NA
CASSQGLRDRGFCYEQYF	TGCGCCAGCAGCCAAGGACTCCGGGACAGGGGGTTTTGCTACGAGCAGTACTTC	TRBV4-3	TRBJ2-7	TRBD1	NA
CASSLVPGQGGRNTGELFF	TGTGCCAGTAGTTTAGTCCCGGGACAGGGGGGAAGGAACACCGGGGAGCTGTTTTTT	TRBV19	TRBJ2-2	TRBD1	NA
CASSKDRNNQPQHF	TGTGCCAGCAGCAAGGACAGGAACAATCAGCCCCAGCATTTT	TRBV5-6	TRBJ1-5	TRBD1	few
CASSLSGSYEQYF	TGTGCCAGCAGCTTATCAGGATCCTACGAGCAGTACTTC	TRBV7-3	TRBJ2-7	NA	NA
CASSSFLTKGFEQFF	TGTGCCAGCAGCTCCTTTTTAACTAAGGGGTTTGAGCAGTTCTTC	TRBV11-2	TRBJ2-1	NA	NA
CASIDRGIGNQPQHF	TGTGCCAGTATTGACAGGGGAATTGGCAATCAGCCCCAGCATTTT	TRBV19	TRBJ1-5	TRBD1	NA
CASSPPTGGSYNEQFF	TGTGCCAGCAGCCCGCCGACAGGGGGCTCCTACAATGAGCAGTTCTTC	TRBV7-9	TRBJ2-1	TRBD1	NA
CASSQDTATQQYF	TGCGCCAGCAGCCAAGATACAGCAACCCAGCAGTACTTC	TRBV4-1	TRBJ2-7	NA	NA
CASSSSGAILNEQFF	TGCGCCAGCAGCAGTAGCGGGGCTATTCTCAATGAGCAGTTCTTC	TRBV5-1	TRBJ2-1	TRBD2	NA
CASSLTELTGWAVRYGYTF	TGTGCCAGCAGCTTAACGGAGTTGACAGGGTGGGCGGTTAGGTATGGCTACACCTTC	TRBV7-9	TRBJ1-2	TRBD1	NA
CASNPERQGGDRNTEAFF	TGCGCCAGCAACCCCGAACGACAGGGGGGAGATCGTAACACTGAAGCTTTCTTT	TRBV10-1	TRBJ1-1	TRBD1	few
CASSLDRGWAQHF	TGTGCCAGTAGTCTGGACAGGGGTTGGGCCCAGCATTTT	TRBV19	TRBJ1-5	TRBD1	few
CASSLAGASEAFF	TGTGCCAGCAGCTTAGCAGGGGCGAGTGAAGCTTTCTTT	TRBV11-3	TRBJ1-1	NA	NA